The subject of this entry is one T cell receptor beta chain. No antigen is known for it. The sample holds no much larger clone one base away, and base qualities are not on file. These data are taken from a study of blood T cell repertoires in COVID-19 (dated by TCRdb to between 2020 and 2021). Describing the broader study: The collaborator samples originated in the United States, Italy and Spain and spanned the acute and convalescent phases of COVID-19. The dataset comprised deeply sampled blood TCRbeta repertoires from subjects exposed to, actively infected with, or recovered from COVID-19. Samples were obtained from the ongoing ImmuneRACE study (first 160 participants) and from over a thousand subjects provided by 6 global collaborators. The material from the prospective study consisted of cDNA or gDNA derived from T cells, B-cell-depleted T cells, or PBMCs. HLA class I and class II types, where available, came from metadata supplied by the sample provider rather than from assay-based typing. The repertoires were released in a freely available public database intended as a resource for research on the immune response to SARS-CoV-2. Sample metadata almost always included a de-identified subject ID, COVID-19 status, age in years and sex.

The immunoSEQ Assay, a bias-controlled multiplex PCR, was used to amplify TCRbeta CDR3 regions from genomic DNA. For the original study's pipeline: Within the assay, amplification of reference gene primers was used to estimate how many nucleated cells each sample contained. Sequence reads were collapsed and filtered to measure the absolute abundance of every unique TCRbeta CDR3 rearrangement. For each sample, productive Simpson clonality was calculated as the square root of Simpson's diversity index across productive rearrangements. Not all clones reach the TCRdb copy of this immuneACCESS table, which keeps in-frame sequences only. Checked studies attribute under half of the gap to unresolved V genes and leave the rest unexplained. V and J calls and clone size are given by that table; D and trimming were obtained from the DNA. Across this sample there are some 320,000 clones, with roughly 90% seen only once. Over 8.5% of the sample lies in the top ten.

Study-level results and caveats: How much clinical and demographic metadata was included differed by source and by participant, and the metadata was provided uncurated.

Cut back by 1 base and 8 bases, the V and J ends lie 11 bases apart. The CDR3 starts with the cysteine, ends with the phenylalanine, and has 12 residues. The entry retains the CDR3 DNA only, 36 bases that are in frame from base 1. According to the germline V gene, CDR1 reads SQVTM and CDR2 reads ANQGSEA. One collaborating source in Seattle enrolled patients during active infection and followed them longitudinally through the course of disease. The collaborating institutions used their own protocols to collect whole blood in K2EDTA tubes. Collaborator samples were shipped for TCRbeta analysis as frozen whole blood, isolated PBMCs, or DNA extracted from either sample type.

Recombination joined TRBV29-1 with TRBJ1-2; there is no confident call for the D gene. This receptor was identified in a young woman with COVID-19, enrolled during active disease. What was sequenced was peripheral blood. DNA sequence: TGCAGCGTTGAAGCAGAAGCGTCGGGCTACACCTTC. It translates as CSVEAEASGYTF.